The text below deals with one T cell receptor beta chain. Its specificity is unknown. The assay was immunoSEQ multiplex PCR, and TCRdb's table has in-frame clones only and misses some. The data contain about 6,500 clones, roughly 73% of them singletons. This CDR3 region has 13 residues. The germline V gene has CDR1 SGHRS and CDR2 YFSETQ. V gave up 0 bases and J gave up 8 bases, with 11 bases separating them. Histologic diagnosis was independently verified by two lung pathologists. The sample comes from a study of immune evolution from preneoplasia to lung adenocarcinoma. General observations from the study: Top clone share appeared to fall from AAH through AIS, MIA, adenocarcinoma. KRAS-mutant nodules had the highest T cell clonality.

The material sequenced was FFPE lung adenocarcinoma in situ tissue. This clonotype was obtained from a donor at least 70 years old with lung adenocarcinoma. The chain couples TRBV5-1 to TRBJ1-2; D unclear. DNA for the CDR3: TGCGCCAGCAGCTTGGCCAGCGGGGAGGGCTACACCTTC. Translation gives CASSLASGEGYTF.